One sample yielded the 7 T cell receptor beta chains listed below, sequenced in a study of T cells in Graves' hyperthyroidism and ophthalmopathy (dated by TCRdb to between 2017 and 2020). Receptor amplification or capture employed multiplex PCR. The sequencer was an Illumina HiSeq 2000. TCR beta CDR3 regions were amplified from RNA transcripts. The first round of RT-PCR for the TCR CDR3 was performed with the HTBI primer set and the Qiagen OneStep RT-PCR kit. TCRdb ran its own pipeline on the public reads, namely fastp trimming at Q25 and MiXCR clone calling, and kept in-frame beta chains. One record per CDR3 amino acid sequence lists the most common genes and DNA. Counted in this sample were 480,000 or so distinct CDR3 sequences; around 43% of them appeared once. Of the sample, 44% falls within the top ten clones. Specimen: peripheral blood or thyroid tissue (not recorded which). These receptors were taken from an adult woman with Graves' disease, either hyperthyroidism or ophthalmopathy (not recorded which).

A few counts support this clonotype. The CDR3 loop reads CASKKDWTNTEAFF. CDR3 sequence (DNA): TGCGCCAGCAAAAAGGACTGGACGAACACTGAAGCTTTCTTT. The rearrangement uses TRBV5-1 and TRBJ1-1; D gene uncertain. Germline V gene sequence: CDR1 SGHRS, CDR2 YFSETQ. The CDR3 spans 14 residues. Between the trimmed V and J ends, which lost 6 bases and 1 base, there was a span of 13 bases. The full variable domain, with the rest looked up from reference TRBV5-1 and TRBJ1-1, is KAGVTQTPRYLIKTRGQQVTLSCSPISGHRSVSWYQQTPGQGLQFLFEYFSETQRNKGNFPGRFSGRQFSNSRSEMNVSTLELGDSALYLCASKKDWTNTEAFFGQGTRLTVV.

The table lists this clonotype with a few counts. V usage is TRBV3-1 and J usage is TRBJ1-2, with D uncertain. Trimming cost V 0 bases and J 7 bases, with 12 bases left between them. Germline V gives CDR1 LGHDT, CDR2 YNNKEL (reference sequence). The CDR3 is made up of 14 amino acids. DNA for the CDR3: TGTGCCAGCAGCCAAGAGGGCCTCTGGGGTGGCTACACCTTC. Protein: CASSQEGLWGGYTF. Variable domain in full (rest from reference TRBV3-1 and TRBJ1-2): DTAVSQTPKYLVTQMGNDKSIKCEQNLGHDTMYWYKQDSKKFLKIMFSYNNKELIINETVPNRFSPKSPDKAHLNLHINSLELGDSAVYFCASSQEGLWGGYTFGSGTRLTVV.

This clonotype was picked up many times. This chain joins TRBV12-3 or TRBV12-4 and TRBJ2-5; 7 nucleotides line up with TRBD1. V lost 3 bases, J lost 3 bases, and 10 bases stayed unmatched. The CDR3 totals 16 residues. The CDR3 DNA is TGTGCCAGCAGTTTGTCCGGGACAGTTATTAAAGAGACCCAGTACTTC. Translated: CASSLSGTVIKETQYF.

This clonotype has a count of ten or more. CDR3 residues: CASSAPTGVNTEAFF. CDR3 nucleotides: TGCGCCAGCAGCGCACCGACAGGGGTGAACACTGAAGCTTTCTTT. This rearrangement joins TRBV5-1 to TRBJ1-1; 8 nucleotides align to TRBD1. The germline CDR1 and CDR2 sequences are SGHRS and YFSETQ. V trimming: 4 bases; J trimming: 0 bases; junction bases outside the gene matches: 5. The CDR3 spans 15 residues.

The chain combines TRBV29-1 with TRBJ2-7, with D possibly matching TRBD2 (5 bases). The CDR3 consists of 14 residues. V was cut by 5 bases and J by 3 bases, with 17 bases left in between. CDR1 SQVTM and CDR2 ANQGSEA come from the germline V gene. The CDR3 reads CSVWGEVNNYEQYF. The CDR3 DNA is TGCAGCGTTTGGGGAGAGGTCAACAACTACGAGCAGTACTTC.

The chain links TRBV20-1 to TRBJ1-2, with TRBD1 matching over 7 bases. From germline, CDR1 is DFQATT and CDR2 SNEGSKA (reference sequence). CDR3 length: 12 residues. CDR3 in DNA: TGCAGATGGGACAGTGCTAACTATGGCTACACCTTC. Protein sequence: CRWDSANYGYTF.

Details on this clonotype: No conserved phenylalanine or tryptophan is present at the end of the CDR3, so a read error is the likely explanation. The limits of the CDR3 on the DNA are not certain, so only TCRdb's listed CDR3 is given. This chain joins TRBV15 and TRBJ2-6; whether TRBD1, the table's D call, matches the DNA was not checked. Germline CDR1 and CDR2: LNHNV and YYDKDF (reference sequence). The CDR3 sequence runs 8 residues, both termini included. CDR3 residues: CATSLTGA.